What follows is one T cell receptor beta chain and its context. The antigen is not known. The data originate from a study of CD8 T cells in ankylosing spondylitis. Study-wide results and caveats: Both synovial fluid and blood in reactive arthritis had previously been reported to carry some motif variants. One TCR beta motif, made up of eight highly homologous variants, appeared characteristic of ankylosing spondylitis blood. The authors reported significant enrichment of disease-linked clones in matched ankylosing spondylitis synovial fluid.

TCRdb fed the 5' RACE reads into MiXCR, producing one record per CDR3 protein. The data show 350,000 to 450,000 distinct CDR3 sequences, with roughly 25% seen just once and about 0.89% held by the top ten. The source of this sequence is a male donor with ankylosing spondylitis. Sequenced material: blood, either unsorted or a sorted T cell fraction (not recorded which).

In DNA form, the CDR3 reads TGTGCCACCAGTGATCCGACTAGCGGGAGTTCAGATACGCAGTATTTT. Amino acid sequence: CATSDPTSGSSDTQYF. The rearrangement uses TRBV24-1 and TRBJ2-3, with 12 nucleotides matching TRBD2. Losses at the gene ends were 3 bases for V and 4 bases for J; bases not matched to a gene: 4. The CDR3 sequence is 16 residues long. Germline CDR1 is KGHDR and CDR2 is SFDVKD.